This entry lists 25 T cell receptor beta chains sequenced from one sample in a study of blood T cell repertoires in COVID-19. Profiling relied on immunoSEQ multiplex PCR, and the TCRdb table lists in-frame clones only, not all of them. The sample includes 150,000 or so clones, approximately 80% of them seen just once. The sample taken for sequencing was peripheral blood. The receptors shown here come from an elderly woman with acute or convalescent COVID-19.

The chain couples TRBV11-3 to TRBJ2-3; 7 bases agree with TRBD2. V trimming: 1 base; J trimming: 1 base; junction bases outside the gene matches: 5. The germline CDR1 and CDR2 sequences are SGHNT and YENEEA. The CDR3 runs 16 residues. The CDR3 here is CASSLGGGRGTDTQYF. CDR3 bases: TGTGCCAGCAGCTTAGGAGGCGGGAGAGGCACAGATACGCAGTATTTT.

In this sample, this clone turned up once. The CDR3 DNA reads as TGTGCTAAGGACCTCCAGGGTGGCTACACCTTC. Translated: CAKDLQGGYTF. The gene calls are TRBV30 and TRBJ1-2; D might be TRBD1 (5 bases). Germline V gene lookup returns CDR1 GTSNPN and CDR2 SVGIG (reference sequence). There are 11 residues in the CDR3.

The chain employs TRBV6-6 and TRBJ2-3; 13 nucleotides agree with TRBD2. J gave up 4 bases and V 5 bases, and 9 bases lay outside the gene matches. Germline lookup yields CDR1 MNHNY and CDR2 SVGAGI (reference sequence). The CDR3 loop spans 17 amino acids. CDR3 amino acids: CASSQTSGRAYADTQYF. The CDR3 DNA follows: TGTGCCAGCAGTCAAACTAGCGGGAGGGCCTACGCAGATACGCAGTATTTT.

The J gene is TRBJ2-7, the V gene TRBV12-3 or TRBV12-4, with TRBD1 matching 9 bases. The length of the CDR3 is 12 residues. J gave up 7 bases and V 5 bases, and 3 bases lay outside the gene matches. Here the CDR3 reads CASSIGQGEQYF. Here the CDR3 DNA reads TGTGCCAGCAGTATTGGACAGGGGGAGCAGTACTTC.

This chain uses TRBV6-1 with TRBJ2-6; D is perhaps TRBD2 (5 bases). The CDR3 is 15 residues long. V gave up 1 base and J gave up 2 bases, with 6 bases separating them. Per the germline V gene, CDR1 is MNHNS and CDR2 is SASEGT. The CDR3 spells CASSEGGAGANVLTF. The CDR3 coding sequence is TGTGCCAGCAGTGAAGGGGGAGCTGGGGCCAACGTCCTGACTTTC.

V usage is TRBV5-5 and J usage is TRBJ1-2; maybe TRBD1 (6 bases). Germline CDR1 SGHKS, CDR2 YYEKEE (reference sequence). The CDR3 contains 14 residues. Trimming pared 4 bases from V and 4 bases from J, leaving 14 bases between. The CDR3 DNA sequence: TGTGCCAGCAGCAACACAGGGTTAAGCTATGGCTACACCTTC. Protein sequence: CASSNTGLSYGYTF.

The chain employs TRBV7-9 and TRBJ1-2; TRBD1 matches at 7 bases. Trimming at V came to 7 bases and at J to 5 bases, leaving 10 bases not matched to a gene. Germline loops: CDR1 SEHNR, CDR2 FQNEAQ (reference sequence). The CDR3 sequence is 14 residues long. This chain's CDR3 is CASKGADRGYGYTF. The CDR3 DNA reads TGTGCCAGCAAGGGGGCGGACAGAGGATATGGCTACACCTTC.

V gene TRBV28 combines with J gene TRBJ2-7, with TRBD2 matching 10 bases. CDR3 length: 14 amino acids. Per the germline V gene, CDR1 is MDHEN and CDR2 is SYDVKM. V was pared by 7 bases and J by 2 bases, with 5 bases of the junction left unmatched. The CDR3 DNA follows: TGTGCCAGCACAACCAGCGGGAGGGCCTACGAGCAGTACTTC. Its translation is CASTTSGRAYEQYF.

V usage is TRBV6-5 and J usage is TRBJ1-1, with 7 bases fitting TRBD1. The ends lost 6 bases at V and 1 base at J; junction bases unmatched: 5. Germline V CDR1 and CDR2: MNHEY, SVGAGI. There are 14 residues in the CDR3. CDR3 bases: TGTGCCAGCAGGGACAGGTTTGGGAACACTGAAGCTTTCTTT. Encoded protein: CASRDRFGNTEAFF.

In its sample, this clone was seen once. The chain is built from TRBV19 and TRBJ1-5, with D hard to call. The V gene lost 4 bases and the J gene lost 4 bases, with 11 bases spanning the gap. The CDR3 runs to 14 residues. CDR1 is LNHDA and CDR2 is SQIVND in the germline V gene (reference sequence). CDR3 in DNA: TGTGCCAGTAGTAGACTAGAATTTAATCAGCCCCAGCATTTT. Amino acid sequence: CASSRLEFNQPQHF.

This clone appeared a single time. V and J are TRBV27 and TRBJ1-2, with D tentatively TRBD1 (6 bases). The CDR3 sequence is 15 residues long. CDR1 MNHEY and CDR2 SMNVEV come from the germline V gene (reference sequence). Trimming removed 6 bases at V and 3 bases at J, with 17 bases between. Here the CDR3 DNA reads TGTGCCAGCAGCCCCCAGGGGATTCCTCACTATGGCTACACCTTC. Translated: CASSPQGIPHYGYTF.

The V call is TRBV12-5, the J call TRBJ2-2, with 11 bases matching TRBD2. This CDR3 region has 16 residues. Germline assignment: CDR1 LGHNT and CDR2 FRNRAP. The junction had 7 bases not matched to a gene; V was cut back by 6 bases and J by 4 bases. CDR3 bases: TGTGCTAGTGGACTTAGCGGGAGGGCCGTCACCGGGGAGCTGTTTTTT. Translating gives CASGLSGRAVTGELFF.

The V and J genes are TRBV5-6 and TRBJ2-2, with 12 bases matching TRBD2. Trimming removed 4 bases from V and 6 bases from J; junction bases left unmatched: 4. The V gene's germline CDR1 is SGHDT and CDR2 YYEEEE. This CDR3 comprises 15 residues. The CDR3 here is CASSLGLAGSGELFF. Here the CDR3 DNA reads TGTGCCAGCAGCCTAGGACTAGCGGGATCCGGGGAGCTGTTTTTT.

The gene calls are TRBV30 and TRBJ2-3, with 10 nucleotides matching TRBD2. The V segment lost 1 base and the J segment 2 bases; nucleotides outside the gene matches: 3. The CDR3 loop spans 15 amino acids. Germline V gene lookup returns CDR1 GTSNPN and CDR2 SVGIG (reference sequence). The CDR3 reads CAWSELAGLTDTQYF. The CDR3 region has the DNA TGTGCCTGGAGTGAACTAGCGGGACTCACAGATACGCAGTATTTT. Together with reference TRBV30 and TRBJ2-3, the CDR3 gives the full variable domain: SQTIHQWPATLVQPVGSPLSLECTVEGTSNPNLYWYRQAAGRGLQLLFYSVGIGQISSEVPQNLSASRPQDRQFILSSKKLLLSDSGFYLCAWSELAGLTDTQYFGPGTRLTVL.

The chain uses TRBV5-4 and TRBJ2-2; 10 bases are shared with TRBD1. V lost 3 bases, J lost 0 bases, and 2 bases stayed unmatched. The CDR3 is made up of 16 amino acids. Germline CDR1 reads SGHNT; CDR2 reads YYREEE (reference sequence). The CDR3: CASSWDRGTNTGELFF. The CDR3 DNA reads TGTGCCAGCAGCTGGGACAGGGGAACGAACACCGGGGAGCTGTTTTTT.

The V call is TRBV5-4, the J call TRBJ2-1, with TRBD2 identical over 13 bases. Germline CDR1 is SGHNT and CDR2 is YYREEE (reference sequence). The CDR3 covers 20 residues. V lost 0 bases and J lost 7; bases outside the gene matches: 16. CDR3 coding DNA: TGTGCCAGCAGCTTGGGAGTTCCGGGACAGGGACTAGCGGGATATAATGAGCAGTTCTTC. This translates into CASSLGVPGQGLAGYNEQFF. Together with reference TRBV5-4 and TRBJ2-1, the CDR3 gives the full variable domain: ETGVTQSPTHLIKTRGQQVTLRCSSQSGHNTVSWYQQALGQGPQFIFQYYREEENGRGNFPPRFSGLQFPNYSSELNVNALELDDSALYLCASSLGVPGQGLAGYNEQFFGPGTRLTVL.

The chain is built from TRBV11-2 and TRBJ2-1, with D unresolved. Trimming shortened V by 2 bases and J by 13 bases, and 21 bases separated the two germline ends. The CDR3 has 15 residues. Per the germline V gene, CDR1 is SGHAT and CDR2 is FQNNGV. DNA for the CDR3: TGTGCCAGCAGCTTACGCGTCACAGCTTCGGCGAAACAGTTCTTC. As protein: CASSLRVTASAKQFF. Full variable domain (outside the CDR3, taken from reference TRBV11-2 and TRBJ2-1): EAGVAQSPRYKIIEKRQSVAFWCNPISGHATLYWYQQILGQGPKLLIQFQNNGVVDDSQLPKDRFSAERLKGVDSTLKIQPAKLEDSAVYLCASSLRVTASAKQFFGPGTRLTVL.

V is TRBV10-1 and J is TRBJ2-2; 10 bases fit TRBD2. V gave up 2 bases and J gave up 7 bases; unmatched junction bases: 16. Germline lookup yields CDR1 WNHNN and CDR2 SYGVQD (reference sequence). The CDR3 consists of 19 residues. The DNA of the CDR3 is TGCGCCAGCAGTGAGACAATGGTGAGCGGGAGGGGTCAAAGCGGGGAGCTGTTTTTT. Residues: CASSETMVSGRGQSGELFF.

This clone came up many times. The rearrangement links TRBV4-3 to TRBJ1-2; no firm D call. Trimming pared 0 bases from V and 4 bases from J, leaving 6 bases between. The length of the CDR3 is 13 residues. Germline CDR1 LGHNA, CDR2 YSLEER. CDR3 residues: CASSQDISYGYTF. The CDR3 DNA is TGCGCCAGCAGCCAAGACATTAGCTATGGCTACACCTTC.

The J gene is TRBJ2-4, the V gene TRBV2; TRBD1 is a possible D gene (6 bases). The CDR3 is 16 residues long. Trimming removed 8 bases from V and 0 bases from J, with 17 bases in between. Germline CDR1 SNHLY, CDR2 FYNNEI. The CDR3 sequence is CASVRYRVLAKNIQYF. The CDR3 DNA reads TGTGCCAGCGTCCGATACAGGGTATTAGCCAAAAACATTCAGTACTTC. Using reference TRBV2 and TRBJ2-4 for the parts outside the CDR3, the full variable domain is EPEVTQTPSHQVTQMGQEVILRCVPISNHLYFYWYRQILGQKVEFLVSFYNNEISEKSEIFDDQFSVERPDGSNFTLKIRSTKLEDSAMYFCASVRYRVLAKNIQYFGAGTRLSVL.

The chain uses TRBV4-1 and TRBJ2-7, with D possibly being TRBD2 (6 bases). Trimming stripped 0 bases from V and 6 bases from J, with 9 bases between. CDR3 size: 13 residues. CDR1 is MGHRA, CDR2 YSYEKL, per germline. The CDR3 bases are TGCGCCAGCAGCCAAGAACTAGCTGGCGAGCAGTACTTC. It translates to CASSQELAGEQYF.

The chain has TRBV14 and TRBJ1-1; 8 bases are shared with TRBD1. V lost 1 base to trimming and J lost 5 bases; unmatched junction nucleotides: 3. The germline gives CDR1 SGHDN, CDR2 FVKESK. This CDR3 contains 14 residues. CDR3 residues: CASSQGQGPTEAFF. DNA of the CDR3: TGTGCCAGCAGCCAAGGACAGGGGCCGACTGAAGCTTTCTTT. The whole variable domain, filled in from reference TRBV14 and TRBJ1-1, reads EAGVTQFPSHSVIEKGQTVTLRCDPISGHDNLYWYRRVMGKEIKFLLHFVKESKQDESGMPNNRFLAERTGGTYSTLKVQPAELEDSGVYFCASSQGQGPTEAFFGQGTRLTVV.

The chain employs TRBV19 and TRBJ1-2, with D possibly being TRBD1 (5 bases). The V end was cut by 7 bases, the J end by 4 bases, with 10 bases between. CDR3 length: 12 residues. The germline V gene encodes CDR1 LNHDA and CDR2 SQIVND (reference sequence). CDR3 nucleotide sequence: TGTGCCAGTACTACGGGGGGCTATGGCTACACCTTC. Translated, it gives CASTTGGYGYTF.

The genes are TRBV5-1 and TRBJ2-1, with 10 bases lining up with TRBD2. The CDR3 has 15 residues. Germline CDR1 is SGHRS and CDR2 is YFSETQ. V was clipped by 1 base and J by 6 bases; unmatched bases: 4. CDR3 in amino acids: CASSLTSGKVNEQFF. The CDR3 DNA reads TGCGCCAGCAGCTTGACTAGCGGGAAGGTCAATGAGCAGTTCTTC.

The chain carries TRBV11-3 and TRBJ1-1; no clear D gene. The V end lost 3 bases, the J end lost 11 bases, and 16 bases lay between the germline ends. Germline V gene data show CDR1 as SGHNT and CDR2 as YENEEA. The CDR3 has 13 amino acids. This chain's CDR3 is CASSLNSEGNAFF. In DNA, the CDR3 is TGTGCCAGCAGCTTGAATTCTGAGGGTAACGCTTTCTTT.